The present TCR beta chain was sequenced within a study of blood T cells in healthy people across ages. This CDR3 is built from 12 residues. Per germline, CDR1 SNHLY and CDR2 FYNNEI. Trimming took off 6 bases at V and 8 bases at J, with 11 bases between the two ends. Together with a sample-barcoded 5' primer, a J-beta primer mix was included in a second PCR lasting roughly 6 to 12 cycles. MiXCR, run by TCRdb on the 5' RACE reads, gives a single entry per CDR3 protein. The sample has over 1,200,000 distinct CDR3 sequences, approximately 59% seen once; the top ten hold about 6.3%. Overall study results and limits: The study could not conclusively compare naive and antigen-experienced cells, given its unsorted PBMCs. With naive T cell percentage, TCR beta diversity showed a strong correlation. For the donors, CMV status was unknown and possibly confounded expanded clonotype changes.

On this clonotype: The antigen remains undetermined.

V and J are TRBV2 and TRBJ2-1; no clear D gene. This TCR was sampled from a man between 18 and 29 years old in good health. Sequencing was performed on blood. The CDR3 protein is CASSDNPDEQFF. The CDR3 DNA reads TGTGCCAGCAGCGACAACCCGGATGAGCAGTTCTTC. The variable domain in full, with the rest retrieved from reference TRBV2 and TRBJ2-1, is EPEVTQTPSHQVTQMGQEVILRCVPISNHLYFYWYRQILGQKVEFLVSFYNNEISEKSEIFDDQFSVERPDGSNFTLKIRSTKLEDSAMYFCASSDNPDEQFFGPGTRLTVL.